This T cell receptor beta chain derives from a study of blood T cell repertoires in COVID-19. V was clipped by 5 bases and J by 6 bases, with 10 bases between them. The CDR3 is 13 amino acids. CDR1 and CDR2 from the germline V gene are SGHAT and FQNNGV. Everyone who took part was roughly 18 to 89 years old, and they came from 20 to 25 US areas. Categorization into cohorts depended on clinical history that participants reported. Data came from immunoSEQ multiplex PCR; TCRdb stores just in-frame clones and leaves some out. The repertoire holds around 200,000 clones, with approximately 90% as singletons.

The sequencing sample was made of PBMCs or T cells enriched from blood (not recorded which). This clonotype was obtained from a man aged 25 to 40 who had recovered from COVID-19. This sequence joins TRBV11-2 and TRBJ2-2; no firm D call. The CDR3 spells CASSPRSPGELFF. The CDR3 coding sequence is TGTGCCAGCAGCCCTCGGTCACCCGGGGAGCTGTTTTTT.